Detailed here is one TCR beta chain. Antigen unknown. Among the donors, all were healthy bone marrow donors. These data are taken from a study of cytomegalovirus exposure and HLA in healthy donors. Whole-study results and caveats: A later analysis appeared to link common viral pathogens to several of the most significant clusters. Apart from CMV serostatus, no immune exposure information was available. CMV antigen specificity was confirmed in vitro for a few CMV-associated chains.

Primers included in the PCR were 60 Vbeta and 13 Jbeta primers. TCRdb's copy holds only in-frame clones and misses some; the assay was immunoSEQ multiplex PCR. The data hold 100,000 to 150,000 clones, with 75% to 85% observed a single time. Germline V gene sequence: CDR1 SGHTA, CDR2 FQGNSA. Trimming removed 1 base at V and 4 bases at J, with 11 bases between. There are 15 residues in the CDR3. The V gene is TRBV7-2, the J gene TRBJ2-1, with a tentative D call TRBD2 (6 bases). The receptor comes from a man aged 40-50 years in good health and CMV-seronegative. Sequencing input: PBMCs. CDR3 DNA sequence: TGTGCCAGCAGCTTAGGGGGACTTGCATACAATGAGCAGTTCTTC. This sequence encodes CASSLGGLAYNEQFF.